This T cell receptor (beta chain) was identified during a study of beta chain features in type 1 diabetes. Study outcomes and limitations: With patients and controls alike, PCR might favor shorter templates to an equal degree.

The sequenced template was cDNA made from the entire isolated RNA. Assay: immunoSEQ multiplex PCR; the TCRdb copy retains only in-frame clones and omits some. Here the sample spans 300,000 to 350,000 clones, 8% being singletons. V was clipped by 3 bases and J by 5 bases, with 4 bases between them. Germline CDR1 is SGHTA and CDR2 is FQGNSA. The CDR3 has 11 residues. This clone occurred a few times. Its matching antigen is unknown. This TCR was recovered from a woman in her late teens or twenties in good health. Material for sequencing was central memory CD4+ T cells from blood. The V and J genes are TRBV7-2 and TRBJ2-5; D is undetermined. The CDR3 DNA reads TGTGCCAGCAGCTTCCACGAGACCCAGTACTTC. It codes for CASSFHETQYF.